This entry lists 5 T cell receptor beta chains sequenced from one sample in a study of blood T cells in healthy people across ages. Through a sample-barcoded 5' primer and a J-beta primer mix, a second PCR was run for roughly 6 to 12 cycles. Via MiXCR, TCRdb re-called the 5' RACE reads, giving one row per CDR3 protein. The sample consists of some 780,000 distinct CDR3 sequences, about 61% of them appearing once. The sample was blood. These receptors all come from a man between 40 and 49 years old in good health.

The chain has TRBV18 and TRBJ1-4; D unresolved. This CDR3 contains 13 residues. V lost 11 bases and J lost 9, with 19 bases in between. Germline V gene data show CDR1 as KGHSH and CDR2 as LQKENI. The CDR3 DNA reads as TGTGCCGGCTACGCAGAGGTTGAGCAAAAACTGTTTTTT. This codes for CAGYAEVEQKLFF.

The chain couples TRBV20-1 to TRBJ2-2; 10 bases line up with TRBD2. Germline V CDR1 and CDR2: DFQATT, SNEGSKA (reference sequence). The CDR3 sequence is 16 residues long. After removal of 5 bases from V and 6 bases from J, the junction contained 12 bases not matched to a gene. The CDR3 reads CSAGAVVAGGAGELFF. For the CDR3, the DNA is TGCAGTGCTGGGGCGGTCGTAGCGGGGGGAGCCGGGGAGCTGTTTTTT.

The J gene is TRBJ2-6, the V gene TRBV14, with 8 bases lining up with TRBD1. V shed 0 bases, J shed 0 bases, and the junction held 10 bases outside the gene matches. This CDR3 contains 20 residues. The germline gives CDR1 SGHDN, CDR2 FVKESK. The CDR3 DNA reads TGTGCCAGCAGCCAAGACCCACGACGGACAGGGATCTCTGGGGCCAACGTCCTGACTTTC. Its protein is CASSQDPRRTGISGANVLTF.

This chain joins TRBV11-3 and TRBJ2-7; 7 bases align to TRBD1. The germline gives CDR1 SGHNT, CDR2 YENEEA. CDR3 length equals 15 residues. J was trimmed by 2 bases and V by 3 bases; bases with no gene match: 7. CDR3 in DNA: TGTGCCAGCAGCTTCGAGACAGGGCCAACCTACGAGCAGTACTTC. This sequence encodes CASSFETGPTYEQYF.

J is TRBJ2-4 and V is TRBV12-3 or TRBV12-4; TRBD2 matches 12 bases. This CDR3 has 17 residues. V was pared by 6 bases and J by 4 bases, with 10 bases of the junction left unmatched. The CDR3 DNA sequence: TGTGCCAGCAGCCCCACCGGACTAGCGGGGACTAAAAACATTCAGTACTTC. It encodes CASSPTGLAGTKNIQYF.